This T cell receptor (beta chain) is drawn from a study of cytomegalovirus exposure and HLA in healthy donors. 13 Jbeta primers and 60 Vbeta primers were used for the PCR. The assay was immunoSEQ multiplex PCR, and TCRdb's table has in-frame clones only and misses some. The repertoire includes around 120,000 clones, under 85% of them detected once, and less than 9.5% sits in the top ten. The junction had 6 bases not matched to a gene; V was cut back by 6 bases and J by 10 bases. Germline CDR1 reads SGHAT; CDR2 reads FQNNGV. This CDR3 contains 14 residues. V usage is TRBV11-2 and J usage is TRBJ2-1, with 13 bases matching TRBD2. The source is a woman aged 45-60 years in good health and CMV-seropositive. The specimen was PBMCs. CDR3 DNA: TGTGCCAGCAGTCCCCAGACTAGCGGGGGGGAGCAGTTCTTC. Encoded protein: CASSPQTSGGEQFF.